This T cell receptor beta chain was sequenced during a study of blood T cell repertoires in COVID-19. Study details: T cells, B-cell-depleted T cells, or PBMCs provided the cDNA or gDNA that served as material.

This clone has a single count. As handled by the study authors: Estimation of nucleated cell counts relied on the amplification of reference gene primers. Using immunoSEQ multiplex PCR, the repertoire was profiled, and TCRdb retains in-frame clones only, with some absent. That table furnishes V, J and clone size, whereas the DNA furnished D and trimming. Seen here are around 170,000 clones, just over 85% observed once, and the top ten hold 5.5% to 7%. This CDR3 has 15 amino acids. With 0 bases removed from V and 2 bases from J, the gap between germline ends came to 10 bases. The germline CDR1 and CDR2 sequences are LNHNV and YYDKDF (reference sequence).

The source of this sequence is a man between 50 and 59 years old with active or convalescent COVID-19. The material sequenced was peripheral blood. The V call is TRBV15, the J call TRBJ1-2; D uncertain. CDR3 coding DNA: TGTGCCACCAGCAGAGATCAGGAGGTGAACTATGGCTACACCTTC. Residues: CATSRDQEVNYGYTF.